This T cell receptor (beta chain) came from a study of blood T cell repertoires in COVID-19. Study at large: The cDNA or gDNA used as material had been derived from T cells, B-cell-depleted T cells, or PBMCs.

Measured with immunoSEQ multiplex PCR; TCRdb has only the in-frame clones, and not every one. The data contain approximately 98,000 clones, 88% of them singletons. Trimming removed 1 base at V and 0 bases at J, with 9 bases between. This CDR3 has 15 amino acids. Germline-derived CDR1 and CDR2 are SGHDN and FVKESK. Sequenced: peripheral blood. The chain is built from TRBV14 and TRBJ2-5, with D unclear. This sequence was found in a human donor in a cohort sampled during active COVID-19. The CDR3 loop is CASSQGARYQETQYF. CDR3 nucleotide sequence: TGTGCCAGCAGCCAAGGTGCGCGGTACCAAGAGACCCAGTACTTC.